A selection of T cell receptor beta chains follows, all from one sample in a study of cytomegalovirus exposure and HLA in healthy donors. Repertoires were generated with immunoSEQ multiplex PCR, while TCRdb's copy carries only in-frame clones and drops some. This table holds 150,000 to 200,000 clones, about 86% found once. The sequenced material came from PBMCs. The source of these receptors is a woman in her late teens or twenties in good health and CMV-seropositive. Both conserved end residues are part of each CDR3. Fields, in order: J gene, clone size, D gene, V gene, CDR3 DNA, CDR3 protein. A D gene is named only where the DNA matches it firmly. Where a row states a size, it is once, few, many or the class of an expanded clone; other rows omit it.

TRBJ1-6 | NA | TRBD1 | TRBV6-5 | TGTGCCAGCAGAGGGGGGACAGGGATGTCACCCCTCCACTTT | CASRGGTGMSPLHF
TRBJ2-1 | once | TRBD2 | TRBV7-9 | TGTTCCAGCAGCTCTCCCAGCGGGGGGGCTAATGAGCAGTTCTTC | CSSSSPSGGANEQFF
TRBJ2-1 | NA | TRBD2 | TRBV25-1 | TGTGCCAGTGGGGGGGTAGCGAATGAGCAGTTCTTC | CASGGVANEQFF
TRBJ1-2 | NA | NA | TRBV19 | TGTGCCAGTAGAGAGGACATGTTGAGCTATGGCTACACCTTC | CASREDMLSYGYTF
TRBJ2-5 | NA | TRBD2 | TRBV7-2 | TGTGCCAGCAGCTTAGAGCGGGGGGCAAGGTTGGAACAAGAGACCCAGTACTTC | CASSLERGARLEQETQYF
TRBJ1-1 | NA | TRBD1 | TRBV19 | TGTGCCAGTAGCCTCACAGGGGGGCGGACTGAAGCTTTCTTT | CASSLTGGRTEAFF
TRBJ2-5 | NA | NA | TRBV5-4 | TGTGCCAGCAGCTTAGCAGGGGCCCAAGAGACCCAGTACTTC | CASSLAGAQETQYF
TRBJ1-2 | NA | TRBD1 | TRBV30 | TGTGCCTGGCGGGACAGCCATAACTATGGCTACACCTTC | CAWRDSHNYGYTF
TRBJ2-3 | NA | TRBD1 | TRBV9 | TGTGCCAGCAGCGGGACAGGGGAGGGCACAGATACGCAGTATTTT | CASSGTGEGTDTQYF
TRBJ1-2 | NA | NA | TRBV11-2 | TGTGCCAGCAGACAGGATGGCTACACCTTC | CASRQDGYTF
TRBJ1-2 | NA | NA | TRBV6-1 | TGTGCCAGCAGTGAAGGGGGCGGCTATGGCTACACCTTC | CASSEGGGYGYTF
TRBJ1-1 | NA | NA | TRBV28 | TGTGCCAGCAGTCGGAGCGAATCTGAAGCTTTCTTT | CASSRSESEAFF
TRBJ1-5 | NA | NA | TRBV6-1 | TGTGCCAGCAGCTTGAACGGGCAGGGCCATCAGCCCCAGCATTTT | CASSLNGQGHQPQHF
TRBJ1-3 | NA | NA | TRBV19 | TGTGCCAGTAGTATACGAAGAGCCAGGGCTGGAAACACCATATATTTT | CASSIRRARAGNTIYF
TRBJ1-2 | NA | TRBD1 | TRBV30 | TGTGCCTGGGGACAGGGCGGGCATGGCTACACCTTC | CAWGQGGHGYTF
TRBJ2-3 | NA | NA | TRBV4-1 | TGCGCCAGCAGCCAAGACCAGTTCAAGGATACGCAGTATTTT | CASSQDQFKDTQYF
TRBJ2-2 | NA | TRBD2 | TRBV5-1 | TGCGCCAGCAGCTTCGGGGGAGGGACCGGGGAGCTGTTTTTT | CASSFGGGTGELFF
TRBJ2-2 | few | NA | TRBV7-8 | TGTGCCAGCAGCCCCCAGGCGCAGGGGCATTACACCGGGGAGCTGTTTTTT | CASSPQAQGHYTGELFF
TRBJ1-5 | NA | NA | TRBV27 | TGTGCCAGCAGTTCCTACCCCAATCAGCCCCAGCATTTT | CASSSYPNQPQHF
TRBJ2-3 | NA | TRBD2 | TRBV7-3 | TGTGCCAGCAGCTTTAACGGACTAGCGGTTAGCACAGATACGCAGTATTTT | CASSFNGLAVSTDTQYF
TRBJ1-4 | NA | TRBD1 | TRBV7-8 | TGTGCCAGCAGCTTGGACAGGGTGGGGGAAAAACTGTTTTTT | CASSLDRVGEKLFF